Given below is one T cell receptor beta chain in context. The antigen is undetermined. The sample is drawn from a study of cytomegalovirus exposure and HLA in healthy donors. Whole-study findings and limits: What TCR beta sequences reportedly achieved was accurate prediction of HLA-A and HLA-B alleles in most subjects.

At collection, donors were nominally healthy, but unrecorded immune exposures were probable. Nobody recorded the CMV serostatus of this donor. A multiplex PCR was run with 60 Vbeta primers and 13 Jbeta primers. The assay was immunoSEQ multiplex PCR, and TCRdb's table has in-frame clones only and misses some. In the table there are 200,000 to 250,000 clones, 85% to 90% of which are singletons. There are 14 residues in the CDR3. Trimming pared 2 bases from V and 7 bases from J, leaving 12 bases between. The germline CDR1 and CDR2 sequences are KGHSH and LQKENI. The sequencing input was PBMCs. V and J are TRBV18 and TRBJ2-1; D perhaps matches TRBD2 (6 bases). The TCR was taken from a human donor in good health. CDR3: CASSPGTANNEQFF. In DNA form, the CDR3 reads TGTGCCAGCTCACCAGGGACTGCAAATAATGAGCAGTTCTTC. Full variable domain (rest looked up from reference TRBV18 and TRBJ2-1): NAGVMQNPRHLVRRRGQEARLRCSPMKGHSHVYWYRQLPEEGLKFMVYLQKENIIDESGMPKERFSAEFPKEGPSILRIQQVVRGDSAAYFCASSPGTANNEQFFGPGTRLTVL.